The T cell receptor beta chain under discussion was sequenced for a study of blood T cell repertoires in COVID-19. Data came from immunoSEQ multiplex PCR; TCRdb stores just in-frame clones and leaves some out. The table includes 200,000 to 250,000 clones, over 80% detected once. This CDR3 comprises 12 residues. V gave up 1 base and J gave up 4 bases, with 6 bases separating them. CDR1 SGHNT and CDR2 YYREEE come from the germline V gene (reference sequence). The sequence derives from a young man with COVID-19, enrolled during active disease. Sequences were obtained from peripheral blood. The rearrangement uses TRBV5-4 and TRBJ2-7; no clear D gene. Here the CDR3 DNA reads TGTGCCAGCAGCTTGTATAGATACGAGCAGTACTTC. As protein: CASSLYRYEQYF. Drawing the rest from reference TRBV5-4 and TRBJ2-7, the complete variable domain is ETGVTQSPTHLIKTRGQQVTLRCSSQSGHNTVSWYQQALGQGPQFIFQYYREEENGRGNFPPRFSGLQFPNYSSELNVNALELDDSALYLCASSLYRYEQYFGPGTRLTVT.